These 22 T cell receptor beta chains share one sample of origin, sequenced in a study of blood T cells in healthy people across ages. A second 7 to 11 cycle PCR used barcoded and J-beta primers. Via MiXCR, TCRdb re-called the 5' RACE reads, giving one row per CDR3 protein. There are about 570,000 distinct CDR3 sequences in the sample; 27% occur only once, and around 20% lies in the top ten. The sequenced sample consisted of blood. Receptors were obtained from a woman between 70 and 85 years old in good health.

The chain is built from TRBV5-1 and TRBJ2-3; D gene unclear. Germline lookup yields CDR1 SGHRS and CDR2 YFSETQ. V was cut by 4 bases and J by 11 bases, with 23 bases left in between. The CDR3 sequence is 15 residues long. The CDR3 DNA follows: TGCGCCAGCAGCCCCCGAAGAGAGCCCAGACCTATGCAGTATTTT. Protein sequence: CASSPRREPRPMQYF.

The chain links TRBV12-3 or TRBV12-4 to TRBJ1-1; D remains unclear. Trimming took 2 bases from V and 8 from J, leaving 6 bases between them. The length of the CDR3 is 11 residues. The CDR3 DNA follows: TGTGCCAGCAGTTTATTTTCGGAAGCTTTCTTT. Protein sequence: CASSLFSEAFF.

The table lists this clonotype with a few counts. The chain couples TRBV29-1 to TRBJ1-2; 11 bases are shared with TRBD1. Losses at the gene ends were 7 bases for V and 4 bases for J; bases not matched to a gene: 8. Germline lookup yields CDR1 SQVTM and CDR2 ANQGSEA. The CDR3 sequence is 14 residues long. The CDR3 spells CSATSGTGGYGYTF. The CDR3 DNA sequence: TGCAGCGCCACATCCGGGACAGGGGGCTATGGCTACACCTTC. The entire variable domain, with the rest obtained from reference TRBV29-1 and TRBJ1-2, is as follows: SAVISQKPSRDICQRGTSLTIQCQVDSQVTMMFWYRQQPGQSLTLIATANQGSEATYESGFVIDKFPISRPNLTFSTLTVSNMSPEDSSIYLCSATSGTGGYGYTFGSGTRLTVV.

With respect to this clonotype: Sequence at one end of the junction differs from germline and may be a read error. This chain joins TRBV12-3 or TRBV12-4 and TRBJ1-3, with D uncertain. This CDR3 region has 14 residues. The CDR3: CAISAAGTGNTIYF. The CDR3 nucleotides read TGTGCCATCAGTGCGGCAGGAACTGGAAACACCATATATTTT.

The gene calls are TRBV4-3 and TRBJ1-1, with D possibly being TRBD1 (5 bases). V dropped 1 base and J dropped 4 bases, with 22 bases sitting between them. CDR3 length: 18 amino acids. The germline V gene has CDR1 LGHNA and CDR2 YSLEER. The CDR3 is CASSQVGTGEAGGTEAFF. Written as DNA, the CDR3 is TGCGCCAGCAGCCAAGTTGGTACGGGGGAAGCAGGAGGCACTGAAGCTTTCTTT.

This clonotype appeared a few times. This chain links TRBV11-2 with TRBJ2-3; D is possibly TRBD2 (6 bases). Germline V CDR1 and CDR2: SGHAT, FQNNGV. Trimming left V 5 bases short and J 0 bases short, with 27 bases between. There are 20 residues in the CDR3. CDR3 in amino acids: CASSPRGGSGAYLSTDTQYF. CDR3 bases: TGTGCCAGCAGCCCTAGGGGTGGTAGCGGAGCGTACTTAAGCACAGATACGCAGTATTTT.

Concerning this clonotype itself: Compared with germline, one end of the junction differs, possibly owing to a read error. The chain couples TRBV20-1 to TRBJ1-1; 7 positions match TRBD1. Germline V CDR1 and CDR2: DFQATT, SNEGSKA (reference sequence). The CDR3 runs 15 residues. Written as DNA, the CDR3 is TGCAGTGCTAGAAAGGTGCCGGACAGGAACGCTGAAGCTTTCTTT. Encoded protein: CSARKVPDRNAEAFF.

This rearrangement joins TRBV28 to TRBJ2-5; 8 bases are a match to TRBD1. The CDR3 length is 17 residues. V shed 2 bases, J shed 2 bases, and the junction held 10 bases outside the gene matches. Germline assignment: CDR1 MDHEN and CDR2 SYDVKM. CDR3 sequence (DNA): TGTGCCAGCAGTTTACCAAAGAGCCGGGACAGGCAAGAGACCCAGTACTTC. Translating it yields CASSLPKSRDRQETQYF.

The chain employs TRBV15 and TRBJ2-3; D is undetermined. V lost 1 base and J 4 bases, leaving 12 bases between the germline ends. The CDR3 runs 15 residues. CDR1 LNHNV and CDR2 YYDKDF come from the germline V gene (reference sequence). CDR3 bases: TGTGCCACCAGCAGAGCGGCCTCCAAAGCAGATACGCAGTATTTT. This translates into CATSRAASKADTQYF.

CDR3 sequence reads: CASSLGQQTGELFF. For the CDR3, the DNA is TGTGCCAGCAGTTTAGGACAGCAAACCGGGGAGCTGTTTTTT. The chain recombines TRBV12-3 or TRBV12-4 with TRBJ2-2, with D tentatively TRBD1 (5 bases). The CDR3 is 14 residues long. The V gene lost 1 base and the J gene lost 5 bases, with 8 bases spanning the gap.

This clonotype appeared a few times. V gene TRBV5-6 combines with J gene TRBJ2-5; D is perhaps TRBD1 (6 bases). This CDR3 is built from 13 residues. Germline V gives CDR1 SGHDT, CDR2 YYEEEE. Trimming cost V 4 bases and J 5 bases, with 12 bases left between them. The CDR3 DNA follows: TGTGCCAGCAGCGTCAGGGGACCCGAGACCCAGTACTTC. This translates into CASSVRGPETQYF. Full variable domain (rest looked up from reference TRBV5-6 and TRBJ2-5): DAGVTQSPTHLIKTRGQQVTLRCSPKSGHDTVSWYQQALGQGPQFIFQYYEEEERQRGNFPDRFSGHQFPNYSSELNVNALLLGDSALYLCASSVRGPETQYFGPGTRLLVL.

This sequence joins TRBV7-9 and TRBJ1-1, with D perhaps TRBD1 (5 bases). Between the trimmed V and J ends, which lost 1 base and 3 bases, there was a span of 12 bases. The CDR3 extends over 15 amino acids. Looked up from germline, CDR1 is SEHNR and CDR2 is FQNEAQ (reference sequence). CDR3: CASSLVQAGDTEAFF. In DNA, the CDR3 is TGTGCCAGCAGCTTAGTGCAGGCGGGGGACACTGAAGCTTTCTTT.

This clonotype was seen at least ten times. The chain employs TRBV20-1 and TRBJ2-1; 12 positions agree with TRBD1. V was pared by 5 bases and J by 4 bases, with 18 bases of the junction left unmatched. Germline values: CDR1 DFQATT, CDR2 SNEGSKA (reference sequence). The CDR3 has 19 residues. The CDR3 spells CSALTPGTGGPRVYNEQFF. DNA for the CDR3: TGCAGTGCTTTGACGCCGGGGACAGGGGGCCCTCGGGTGTACAATGAGCAGTTCTTC.

This chain joins TRBV7-2 and TRBJ1-5; D is possibly TRBD1 (5 bases). The V gene lost 3 bases and the J gene lost 7 bases, with 7 bases spanning the gap. From germline, CDR1 is SGHTA and CDR2 FQGNSA. This CDR3 comprises 12 residues. The CDR3 loop reads CASSLYRQPQHF. CDR3 bases: TGTGCCAGCAGCTTGTACAGGCAGCCCCAGCATTTT.

The chain couples TRBV5-1 to TRBJ2-5; 11 bases match TRBD2. Trimming took 4 bases from V and 2 from J; bases not matched to a gene: 10. This CDR3 has 17 residues. The V gene's germline CDR1 is SGHRS and CDR2 YFSETQ. CDR3 residues: CASSRTSGLAAQETQYF. The CDR3 DNA is TGCGCCAGCAGCAGGACCTCGGGACTAGCGGCACAAGAGACCCAGTACTTC.

The chain joins TRBV4-3 to TRBJ2-7, with 10 bases identical to TRBD1. Unmatched junction bases numbered 9, after V lost 4 bases and J lost 6 bases. Germline CDR1 LGHNA, CDR2 YSLEER. The CDR3 covers 15 residues. The CDR3: CASSRATDRGTEQYF. Here the CDR3 DNA reads TGCGCCAGCAGCCGCGCTACGGACAGGGGGACCGAGCAGTACTTC.

The chain has TRBV6-5 and TRBJ1-2, with TRBD1 matching 8 bases. V gave up 5 bases and J gave up 8 bases; unmatched junction bases: 7. CDR3 length: 13 residues. Germline CDR1 is MNHEY and CDR2 is SVGAGI. The CDR3 DNA follows: TGTGCCAGCAGTACTACCGACAGGGGAGGCTACACCTTC. Protein product: CASSTTDRGGYTF.

The gene calls are TRBV27 and TRBJ2-5, with D possibly matching TRBD1 (6 bases). Germline loops: CDR1 MNHEY, CDR2 SMNVEV (reference sequence). CDR3 length: 14 amino acids. Trimming shortened V by 1 base and J by 2 bases, and 8 bases separated the two germline ends. CDR3 protein: CASSLWDKQETQYF. CDR3 nucleotides: TGTGCCAGCAGTTTATGGGACAAACAAGAGACCCAGTACTTC.

This sequence joins TRBV28 and TRBJ1-6, with D perhaps matching TRBD1 (5 bases). This CDR3 region has 15 residues. The V end was cut by 6 bases, the J end by 7 bases, with 16 bases between. Germline-derived CDR1 and CDR2 are MDHEN and SYDVKM. The CDR3, as DNA: TGTGCCAGCAGCCTAAGAGGGGCGCGGAATTCACCCCTCCACTTT. Translating it yields CASSLRGARNSPLHF.

This clonotype was observed a handful of times. This chain links TRBV6-2 or TRBV6-3 with TRBJ2-3, with TRBD1 as a possible D gene (5 bases). The CDR3 totals 17 residues. From germline, CDR1 is MNHEY and CDR2 SVGEGT. Trimming cost V 6 bases and J 6 bases, with 25 bases left between them. The CDR3, as DNA: TGTGCCAGCAGCCAGACCTTGGACAAGAGTAAGTGGGATACGCAGTATTTT. This sequence encodes CASSQTLDKSKWDTQYF.

This clonotype was detected a few times. The chain combines TRBV5-1 with TRBJ2-4; D may be TRBD1 (5 bases). Germline-derived CDR1 and CDR2 are SGHRS and YFSETQ. Trimming left V 4 bases short and J 0 bases short, with 17 bases between. The CDR3 is made up of 17 amino acids. The DNA of the CDR3 is TGCGCCAGCAGCCCTCACAGGAACAATCTAGCCAAAAACATTCAGTACTTC. This sequence encodes CASSPHRNNLAKNIQYF.

This sequence joins TRBV7-2 and TRBJ2-5; 7 bases match TRBD2. The J call may be faulty, since TRBJ2-1 better matches the DNA end. The CDR3 is 14 residues long. CDR1 is SGHTA, CDR2 FQGNSA, per germline. This chain's CDR3 is CASSPRRGAGEQFF. In DNA form, the CDR3 reads TGTGCCAGCAGCCCCCGTAGGGGAGCGGGGGAGCAGTTCTTC.